This T cell receptor beta chain was recovered during a study of identical twins. Broader study findings: Abundant beta clonotypes from cord blood bore fewer insertions; memory repertoires lacked this pattern. The study found that models underestimated out-of-frame TCR alpha sharing in monozygotic twins.

The CDR3 runs to 16 residues. CDR1 and CDR2 from the germline V gene are SGHNT and YENEEA. V was cut by 0 bases and J by 5 bases, with 14 bases left in between. Template switching added a universal primer binding site, and final cDNA carried unique molecular identifiers. One entry per CDR3 protein, called by TCRdb with MiXCR from the 5' RACE reads. The sample includes some 590,000 distinct CDR3 sequences, approximately 10% of them seen just once. In regard to this clonotype: No antigen is known for it.

In addition, the sample was reused for a study of yellow fever vaccine responses in identical twins. That work adds: In identical twins, vaccine T cell responses appeared partly shared and partly individual.

V is TRBV11-3 and J is TRBJ2-1; D may be TRBD2 (6 bases). This clonotype originated in a woman aged 18-29 years in good health. Sequencing was done on a sample of PBMCs. The CDR3 here is CASSLDLLEGHNEQFF. CDR3 nucleotides: TGTGCCAGCAGCTTAGATTTGTTGGAGGGCCACAATGAGCAGTTCTTC.